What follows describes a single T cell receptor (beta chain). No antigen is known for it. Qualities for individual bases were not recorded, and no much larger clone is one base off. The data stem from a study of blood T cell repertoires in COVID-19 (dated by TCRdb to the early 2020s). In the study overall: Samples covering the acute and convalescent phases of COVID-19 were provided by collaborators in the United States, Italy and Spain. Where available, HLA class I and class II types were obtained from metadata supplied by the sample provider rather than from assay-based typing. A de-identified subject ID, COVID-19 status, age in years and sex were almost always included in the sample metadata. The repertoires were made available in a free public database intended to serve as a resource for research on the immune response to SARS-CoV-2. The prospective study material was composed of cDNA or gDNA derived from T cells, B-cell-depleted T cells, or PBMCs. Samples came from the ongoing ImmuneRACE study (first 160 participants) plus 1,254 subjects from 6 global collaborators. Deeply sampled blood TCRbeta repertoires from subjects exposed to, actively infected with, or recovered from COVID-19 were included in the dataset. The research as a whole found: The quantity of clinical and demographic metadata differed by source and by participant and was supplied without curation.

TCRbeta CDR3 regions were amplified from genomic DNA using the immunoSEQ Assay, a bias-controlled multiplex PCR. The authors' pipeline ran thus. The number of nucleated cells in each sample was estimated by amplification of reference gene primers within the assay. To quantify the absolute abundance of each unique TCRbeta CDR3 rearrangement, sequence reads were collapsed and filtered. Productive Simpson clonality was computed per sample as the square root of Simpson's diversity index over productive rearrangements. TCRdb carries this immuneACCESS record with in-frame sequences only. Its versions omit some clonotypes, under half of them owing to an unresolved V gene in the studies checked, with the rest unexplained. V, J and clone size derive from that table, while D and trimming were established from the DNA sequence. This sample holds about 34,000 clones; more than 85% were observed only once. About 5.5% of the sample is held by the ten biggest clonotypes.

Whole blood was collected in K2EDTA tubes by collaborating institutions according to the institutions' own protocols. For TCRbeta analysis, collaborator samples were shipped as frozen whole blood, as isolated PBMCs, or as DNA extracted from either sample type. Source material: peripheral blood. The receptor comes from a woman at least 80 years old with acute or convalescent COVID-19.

The DNA sequence reads TGCGCCAGCAGCCAAGGGACACTGAACACTGAAGCTTTCTTT. This yields the protein CASSQGTLNTEAFF. This chain is built from TRBV4-1 and TRBJ1-1; possibly the D gene is TRBD1, per 5 matching bases. The CDR3 holds 14 amino acids from the cysteine to the phenylalanine. The only DNA kept is the CDR3, 42 bases in frame from the first base. The CDR1 and CDR2 encoded by the germline V gene are MGHRA and YSYEKL. Trimming at the junction amounts to 1 base on V and 0 bases on J, and the germline ends lie 6 bases apart.